What follows is one T cell receptor (beta chain) and its context. This entry belongs to a study of blood T cell repertoires in COVID-19. Study at large: The United States, Italy and Spain supplied acute and convalescent COVID-19 samples. Sources were T cells, B-cell-depleted T cells, or PBMCs; the material itself was cDNA or gDNA.

Original handling: How many nucleated cells were present was estimated from reference gene primer amplification. Sequencing was performed with immunoSEQ multiplex PCR; in TCRdb, only in-frame clones are kept and a portion is missing. From that table come the V and J calls and clone size; the DNA was used to work out D and trimming. Of about 110,000 clones listed, approximately 88% were seen once; the top ten hold over 2%. The germline V gene encodes CDR1 PRHDT and CDR2 FYEKMQ (reference sequence). CDR3 size: 16 residues. J gave up 8 bases and V 6 bases, and 16 bases lay outside the gene matches. Sequenced sample: peripheral blood. This TCR came from a human donor in a cohort sampled during active COVID-19. The rearrangement joins TRBV13 to TRBJ2-1, with 7 bases identical to TRBD2. Here the CDR3 DNA reads TGTGCCAGCAGTTTACCCGGACTAGGGAAAAAGGATGAGCAGTTCTTC. Protein sequence: CASSLPGLGKKDEQFF.